The 23 T cell receptor beta chains given below trace back to one sample, sequenced in a study of cytomegalovirus exposure and HLA in healthy donors. This PCR relied on a set of 60 Vbeta primers and 13 Jbeta primers. Profiling relied on immunoSEQ multiplex PCR, and the TCRdb table lists in-frame clones only, not all of them. The sample records about 77,000 clones, around 78% being singletons. Material for sequencing was PBMCs. These receptors were obtained from a man in his forties in good health and CMV-seronegative.

The chain joins TRBV28 to TRBJ1-2; TRBD1 agrees at 8 bases. Per the germline V gene, CDR1 is MDHEN and CDR2 is SYDVKM. V lost 8 bases, J lost 0 bases, and 2 bases stayed unmatched. CDR3 size: 13 residues. In DNA form, the CDR3 reads TGTGCCAGCGGGGACAGGACTAACTATGGCTACACCTTC. Encoded protein: CASGDRTNYGYTF.

The CDR3 loop reads CASSVTGSGANVLTF. In nucleotides, the CDR3 is TGTGCCAGCAGCGTCACAGGGTCAGGGGCCAACGTCCTGACTTTC. The chain couples TRBV9 to TRBJ2-6; the D gene is possibly TRBD1 (6 bases). Between the trimmed V and J ends, which lost 2 bases and 4 bases, there was a span of 10 bases. This CDR3 contains 15 residues. Germline lookup yields CDR1 SGDLS and CDR2 YYNGEE.

The CDR3 loop is CASSPRSYNEQFF. Written as DNA, the CDR3 is TGTGCCAGCAGCCCCCGCTCCTACAATGAGCAGTTCTTC. The chain is built from TRBV9 and TRBJ2-1; D gene unclear. The CDR3 totals 13 residues. CDR1 is SGDLS and CDR2 is YYNGEE in the germline V gene. The V gene lost 4 bases and the J gene lost 0 bases, with 5 bases spanning the gap.

The chain couples TRBV5-1 to TRBJ2-1; 8 bases agree with TRBD1. The CDR3 extends over 15 amino acids. Germline CDR1 reads SGHRS; CDR2 reads YFSETQ. The V segment lost 5 bases and the J segment 7 bases; nucleotides outside the gene matches: 11. The DNA of the CDR3 is TGCGCCAGCAGACCCGGGACAGGACCACGAAATGAGCAGTTCTTC. As protein: CASRPGTGPRNEQFF.

The rearrangement uses TRBV7-8 and TRBJ1-5; D unclear. V lost 0 bases and J 6 bases, leaving 9 bases between the germline ends. This CDR3 comprises 14 residues. CDR1 and CDR2 (germline): SGHVS, FQNEAQ. The CDR3 DNA sequence: TGTGCCAGCAGCTTAGCCCAACGAGTTCAGCCCCAGCATTTT. This encodes CASSLAQRVQPQHF.

This clone occurred a few times. This sequence joins TRBV7-3 and TRBJ2-7, with a possible D match to TRBD2 (6 bases). The CDR3 sequence is 14 residues long. Germline loops: CDR1 SGHTA, CDR2 FQGTGA. V dropped 6 bases and J dropped 3 bases, with 15 bases sitting between them. CDR3 nucleotides: TGTGCCAGCAGATCCGGGGGTAGGGGCTACGAGCAGTACTTC. The encoded protein is CASRSGGRGYEQYF. The whole variable domain, filled in from reference TRBV7-3 and TRBJ2-7, reads GAGVSQTPSNKVTEKGKYVELRCDPISGHTALYWYRQSLGQGPEFLIYFQGTGAADDSGLPNDRFFAVRPEGSVSTLKIQRTERGDSAVYLCASRSGGRGYEQYFGPGTRLTVT.

There are a few counts of this clone. The CDR3: CASSHNRFEQYF. In nucleotides, the CDR3 is TGTGCCAGCAGCCATAACAGGTTCGAGCAGTACTTC. The V call is TRBV7-2, the J call TRBJ2-7; D may be TRBD1 (5 bases). Trimming pared 5 bases from V and 6 bases from J, leaving 11 bases between. The V gene's germline CDR1 is SGHTA and CDR2 FQGNSA. This CDR3 is 12 amino acids long.

This clone was detected only a few times. The chain has TRBV5-1 and TRBJ2-1; no clear D. The CDR3 is 15 amino acids. Germline CDR1 and CDR2: SGHRS and YFSETQ. V dropped 0 bases and J dropped 0 bases, with 7 bases sitting between them. CDR3: CASSLALSSYNEQFF. The CDR3 DNA follows: TGCGCCAGCAGCTTGGCTCTGAGCTCCTACAATGAGCAGTTCTTC.

This clone was picked up one time. The rearrangement joins TRBV5-1 to TRBJ2-1; 9 nucleotides agree with TRBD2. Germline assignment: CDR1 SGHRS and CDR2 YFSETQ. V lost 3 bases and J lost 8; bases outside the gene matches: 12. The CDR3 loop spans 16 amino acids. This CDR3 reads CASSSGLAGERDEQFF. The CDR3 DNA reads TGCGCCAGCAGCTCTGGATTAGCGGGGGAGCGGGATGAGCAGTTCTTC.

This rearrangement joins TRBV2 to TRBJ1-1; TRBD1 matches at 9 bases. The CDR3 contains 13 residues. Germline V gene data show CDR1 as SNHLY and CDR2 as FYNNEI. Losses at the gene ends were 5 bases for V and 7 bases for J; bases not matched to a gene: 5. CDR3 amino acids: CASSSDRGGEAFF. The CDR3 DNA is TGTGCCAGCAGTTCGGACAGGGGAGGTGAAGCTTTCTTT.

To note about this clone: An end of the junction differs from the germline gene, which may be a read error. The chain carries TRBV5-1 and TRBJ2-2, with D hard to call. Germline V lookup: CDR1 SGHRS, CDR2 YFSETQ. This CDR3 is built from 15 residues. Here the CDR3 DNA reads TGCTCCAGCAGCTTGGTATCCCCGAACACCGGGGAGCTGTTTTTT. Translated: CSSSLVSPNTGELFF.

This chain links TRBV5-4 with TRBJ1-6; 8 positions match TRBD1. CDR1 and CDR2 from the germline V gene are SGHNT and YYREEE (reference sequence). The CDR3 has 17 residues. V dropped 4 bases and J dropped 0; count of bases not matched to a gene: 6. In DNA form, the CDR3 reads TGTGCCAGCAGCCTGGACAGGGCCAGCTCCTATAATTCACCCCTCCACTTT. Its protein product is CASSLDRASSYNSPLHF.

The chain recombines TRBV18 with TRBJ2-7; 11 bases fit TRBD1. Trimming took 3 bases from V and 2 from J; bases not matched to a gene: 3. The length of the CDR3 is 15 residues. In germline, CDR1 is KGHSH, CDR2 LQKENI. CDR3: CASSPGTGGAYEQYF. CDR3 DNA sequence: TGTGCCAGCTCACCTGGGACAGGGGGGGCCTACGAGCAGTACTTC. The complete variable domain, with remaining parts taken from reference TRBV18 and TRBJ2-7, reads NAGVMQNPRHLVRRRGQEARLRCSPMKGHSHVYWYRQLPEEGLKFMVYLQKENIIDESGMPKERFSAEFPKEGPSILRIQQVVRGDSAAYFCASSPGTGGAYEQYFGPGTRLTVT.

The J gene is TRBJ2-7, the V gene TRBV6-1; no clear D gene. V was shortened by 0 bases and J by 1 base, with 22 bases between the two germline ends. Germline V gene lookup returns CDR1 MNHNS and CDR2 SASEGT. The CDR3 loop spans 19 amino acids. CDR3 sequence (DNA): TGTGCCAGCAGTGAAGCGCTTCGAGGCCTGCTGATGGGTTCCTACGAGCAGTACTTC. Encoded protein: CASSEALRGLLMGSYEQYF.

The rearrangement uses TRBV5-6 and TRBJ1-1; D call uncertain. Trimming removed 0 bases from V and 1 base from J, with 13 bases in between. The CDR3 is 16 residues long. Germline loops: CDR1 SGHDT, CDR2 YYEEEE. In DNA, the CDR3 is TGTGCCAGCAGCTTGGGGACGGACTCGTCGAACACTGAAGCTTTCTTT. This sequence encodes CASSLGTDSSNTEAFF. Based on the CDR3 plus reference TRBV5-6 and TRBJ1-1, the full variable domain is DAGVTQSPTHLIKTRGQQVTLRCSPKSGHDTVSWYQQALGQGPQFIFQYYEEEERQRGNFPDRFSGHQFPNYSSELNVNALLLGDSALYLCASSLGTDSSNTEAFFGQGTRLTVV.

The J gene is TRBJ1-1, the V gene TRBV6-6; D is unclear. The CDR3 covers 13 residues. CDR1 is MNHNY, CDR2 SVGAGI, per germline (reference sequence). Trimming stripped 6 bases from V and 1 base from J, with 9 bases between. The CDR3 DNA is TGTGCCAGCAGACCCGCGGGGAACACTGAAGCTTTCTTT. Its translation is CASRPAGNTEAFF.

This clone appeared a few times. The rearrangement joins TRBV2 to TRBJ2-7, with unresolved D. The V and J ends lost 8 bases and 1 base respectively, with 15 bases between them. Germline V CDR1 and CDR2: SNHLY, FYNNEI. This CDR3 is built from 14 residues. Here the CDR3 DNA reads TGTGCCAGCCACGGTCGCGAACGTTCCTACGAGCAGTACTTC. Its protein product is CASHGRERSYEQYF.

The chain carries TRBV10-3 and TRBJ2-5, with 13 bases identical to TRBD2. CDR1 is ENHRY, CDR2 SYGVKD, per germline. Trimming took 5 bases from V and 5 from J; bases not matched to a gene: 11. The CDR3 length is 17 residues. The CDR3 reads CAISRTSGGETFETQYF. The CDR3 DNA sequence: TGTGCCATCAGTAGGACTAGCGGGGGCGAGACGTTTGAGACCCAGTACTTC.

Concerning this clone itself: No conserved phenylalanine or tryptophan is present at the end of the CDR3, so a read error is the likely explanation. The DNA is left out, because the CDR3 cannot be placed on it with certainty; the CDR3 is given as TCRdb lists it. The chain recombines TRBV9 with TRBJ1-4. Germline-derived CDR1 and CDR2 are SGDLS and YYNGEE. The length of the CDR3 is 12 amino acids, counting both ends. The CDR3 here is CASSVYPIPPSE.

The V call is TRBV29-1, the J call TRBJ1-4; D is possibly TRBD1 (6 bases). The length of the CDR3 is 13 residues. The V gene's germline CDR1 is SQVTM and CDR2 ANQGSEA. V was cut by 2 bases and J by 10 bases, with 14 bases left in between. CDR3 in amino acids: CSVEQGPMGKLFF. CDR3 bases: TGCAGCGTTGAACAGGGGCCTATGGGAAAACTGTTTTTT.

The chain carries TRBV6-1 and TRBJ1-6; 7 positions match TRBD1. Germline CDR1 is MNHNS and CDR2 is SASEGT. The CDR3 has 15 residues. J was trimmed by 7 bases and V by 7 bases; bases with no gene match: 10. The CDR3 DNA reads TGTGCCAGCATCACTAGTGGACAGGAAAATTCACCCCTCCACTTT. Translated, it gives CASITSGQENSPLHF.

This chain uses TRBV5-8 with TRBJ1-2; possible D gene TRBD1, 5 bases. The CDR3 sequence is 15 residues long. Trimming left V 2 bases short and J 4 bases short, with 15 bases between. Germline V CDR1 and CDR2: SGHTS, YDEGEE. The CDR3 DNA reads as TGTGCCAGCAGCTTTCGTCCCGGGACTCGCTATGGCTACACCTTC. Its translation: CASSFRPGTRYGYTF. The variable domain in full, completed from reference TRBV5-8 and TRBJ1-2, reads EAGVTQSPTHLIKTRGQQATLRCSPISGHTSVYWYQQALGLGLQFLLWYDEGEERNRGNFPPRFSGRQFPNYSSELNVNALELEDSALYLCASSFRPGTRYGYTFGSGTRLTVV.

The chain recombines TRBV6-4 with TRBJ2-2; the match to TRBD1 covers 9 bases. The length of the CDR3 is 16 residues. Unmatched junction bases numbered 8, after V lost 4 bases and J lost 5 bases. The germline gives CDR1 MRHNA, CDR2 SNTAGT. CDR3 in amino acids: CASSVTLGQGTGELFF. The CDR3, as DNA: TGTGCCAGCAGTGTTACCCTTGGACAGGGGACCGGGGAGCTGTTTTTT.